Given below is one T cell receptor (beta chain) in context. Its antigen target is currently unknown. No much larger clonotype is one base removed from it; base qualities were not supplied. Libraries were prepared through the immunoSEQ multiplex PCR assay. For the multiplex PCR, a mixture combining 60 forward primers for TCR Vbeta segments and 13 reverse primers for TCR Jbeta segments was used. A multiplex PCR assay on genomic DNA amplified the CDR3 region of rearranged TCR beta genes. The Illumina HiSeq System was used to sequence the amplified TCR beta libraries as 87-base-pair reads. In the authors' own workflow: Across the roughly 670 repertoires, a later analysis counted approximately 75 million unique TCR beta chains, around 11 million of which were shared by at least two donors. Raw reads were error-corrected and collapsed into unique sequences by a nearest-neighbor algorithm in which closely related sequences were merged to remove PCR and sequencing errors. To assign V, D and J gene segments, CDR3 sequences were aligned to IMGT reference sequences. Each retained sequence needed at least a six-nucleotide match to both a V gene segment and a J gene segment. A rearrangement was called productive if the CDR3 had no stop codons and remained in frame with V and J, and every other rearrangement was called non-productive. CDR3 was defined according to IMGT convention as the region running from the second conserved V-encoded cysteine to the conserved J-encoded phenylalanine. The earlier analysis of some 550 of the donors excluded any sequence lacking an unambiguous match to a single V gene segment. In an earlier analysis of several hundred of the donors, V segments were called functional above 56.7% productive rearrangements and were called segregating when the between-donor standard deviation exceeded 5%. To diagnose cytomegalovirus status from the catalog of TCR beta chain sequences, a statistical classification framework was built. In a later analysis, TCR nucleotide sequences were compared against IMGT/GENE-DB human TR gene sequences so that V and J genes could be assigned. Using the TCRdist pipeline, a later analysis assigned CDR3 sequences along with most-parsimonious VDJ recombination scenarios. A later analysis defined each TCR beta chain by its CDR3 amino acid sequence plus V-gene family, and excluded reads lacking a unique V-gene family. A later analysis removed several hundred highly shared, low-generation-probability nucleotide sequences to deal with suspected cross-contamination and a sequencing artifact. A later analysis calculated a clonal expansion index for each public chain from normalized within-repertoire ranks of inferred template counts. Generation probabilities in a later analysis came from a VDJ recombination model fitted to out-of-frame rearrangements, and those results were checked against IGoR. A later analysis scored TCR-TCR, TCR-HLA and TCR-CMV co-occurrence with hypergeometric tests, applying a repertoire-size bias correction to TCR pairs. A later analysis estimated false discovery rates by permuting HLA or CMV assignments 20 times. In a later analysis, co-occurring TCRs were grouped using DBSCAN, with TCRdist sequence similarity added in when clustering inside HLA-allele-positive subsets. Repertoires with fewer than 30,000 or more than 120,000 public chains, plus five repertoires with anomalous nucleotide sharing, were excluded from co-occurrence clustering. TCRdb holds this immuneACCESS table with in-frame rearrangements only. Some clones are missing; in checked studies, unresolved V genes explain under half, and the rest has no known cause. V and J calls and clone size follow that table, whereas D and trimming were derived from the DNA. The sample table shows about 90,000 clones, and about 73% are seen once. 4.6% of the sample goes to the ten largest clones.

The germline V gene (reference sequence) supplies CDR1 SEHNR and CDR2 FQNEAQ. There are 13 amino acids in the CDR3, from cysteine to phenylalanine inclusive. Just the 39-base CDR3 DNA is kept, in frame starting at base 1. These data are taken from a study of cytomegalovirus exposure and HLA in healthy donors (dated by TCRdb to the late 2010s). With regard to the full study: An earlier analysis of more than 550 of the donors reported 276 Gb of sequence data and around 100 million unique TCR beta sequences obtained from about 179 million T cells. Around 300 gigabases of sequencing data and tens of millions of unique TCR sequences were included in an early release covering 500 to 750 HLA-typed donors. Of the roughly 400 genotyped donors, around 81% fell in the genetic ancestry cluster associated with self-reported Caucasian donors. The study aimed to test whether signatures of past pathogen exposure could be identified by cataloging public T cell receptors. Using immunosequencing, the study profiled T cell repertoires from 640 or so subjects and related those repertoires to cytomegalovirus serostatus. In addition to the first cohort of 650 to 800 subjects, a separate validation cohort of 120 different subjects was used. The study combined high-throughput TCR immunosequencing, statistical association of individual TCRs with disease status, and machine learning to predict cytomegalovirus infection status. A later analysis re-analyzed previously published TCR beta repertoires from roughly 630 donors and added high-resolution HLA genotyping to study TCR occurrence patterns. Rather than using new phenotypic data, the later analysis identified candidate immune exposures from TCR beta sequences and from how often those sequences occurred across donors. An earlier analysis of 587 of the donors used high-throughput TCR beta sequencing to judge whether each TCR beta V gene segment behaved as functional or pseudogenic. Donor age, sex, ethnicity and CMV serostatus were collected together with the repertoire data. A later genetic analysis used genome-wide SNP genotypes for about 60% of the roughly 700 donors, treating that subset as a discovery cohort. Every repertoire in the discovery cohort had been generated on one and the same sequencing platform. Both class I and class II loci were covered by HLA typing, at four-digit resolution. Typing coverage differed by locus: A, B, C, DRB1 and DQB1 were typed in about 620-640 donors, DQA1 in about 500, DPA1 in 600 to 610, and DPB1 in just under 490. Because of strong linkage in the cohort, five DR-DQ haplotypes were treated as single units for association and clustering. On average, 235,054 unique TCR beta nucleotide sequences were sequenced per donor among several hundred genotyped donors of the cohort, with around 19% of those sequences being non-productive. On the study overall, not on this receptor specifically: According to a later genetic analysis, donors in an Asian-associated ancestry cluster had fewer N-insertions in productive TCRs than the roughly 700-donor mean. While some public TCRs were present in many individuals, most TCR sequences turned up only very rarely across donors. A later genetic analysis associated a missense DCLRE1C variant with V-gene and J-gene trimming of TCR beta chains, and an independent cohort replicated the association. In vitro tests confirmed that a few of the cytomegalovirus-associated TCR beta chains recognize cytomegalovirus antigens. Because HLA typing was unavailable for some donors at each locus, only the typed subset was used in association tests. It was suggested by the authors that the approach could potentially be generalized to other disease states and immunological phenotypes. According to a later analysis, most CMV-associated TCR beta chains appeared to be HLA-restricted, and the HLA associations seemed to be driven largely by CMV exposure. The cohort was sequenced for TCR beta chains only, and without alpha or paired-chain data the features that could be detected were limited. A further reported finding was that TCR beta sequences accurately predicted the HLA-A and HLA-B alleles for most subjects in the first cohort. In a later analysis, 16,951 TCR beta sequences were associated with specific HLA alleles at a false discovery rate of 0.05. Presence/absence analyses assumed roughly uniform sequencing depth across donors, an assumption that may not hold. The earlier analysis of some 540 of the donors excluded approximately 15 rarely observed V segments, including chromosome 9 orphons, because counts were too low. Linkage disequilibrium might explain the correlated functional status among segregating V segments, but an unknown experimental factor could not be ruled out. Broadly in line with IMGT annotations, most TCR beta V segments showed up in productive rearrangements about 90% or about 30% of the time in an earlier analysis of a few hundred of the donors. The classifier was reported to diagnose cytomegalovirus status with high specificity and sensitivity in both the original cohort and the validation cohort. A cluster of highly shared sequence variants was judged likely to represent a technical artifact of the sequencing pipeline. Immune exposure information for the cohort was limited to CMV serostatus. A later analysis reported that several top co-occurrence clusters appeared linked to parvovirus B19, influenza, CMV and Epstein-Barr virus. A total of 150 to 200 TCR beta chains were listed by the study as associated with cytomegalovirus. A later analysis found that HLA-associated TCR beta chains were more clonally expanded and had lower generation probabilities than equally common non-associated chains. In a later analysis, the rate of TCR association differed among HLA loci, with DRB1 alleles having the most associated TCRs and HLA-C alleles having the fewest. Because the 87-base-pair reads could not distinguish some IMGT-functional V segments, including TRBV6-2 and TRBV6-3, those segments were excluded. Assigning TCR associations to individual alleles was difficult when HLA alleles, especially DR and DQ, strongly co-occurred.

In total, roughly 670 healthy bone marrow donors made up the cohort. At the time of sampling, every cohort member was nominally healthy, though immune exposures that went unrecorded were likely present. The donor tested CMV seropositive, placing the donor among the roughly 270 seropositive members of the cohort. Each donor provided a peripheral blood sample, and peripheral blood mononuclear cells were used for TCR beta sequencing. The Qiagen DNeasy Blood Extraction Kit was used to extract genomic DNA from the blood cell samples. The receptor's source is a woman aged 40-49 years in good health and CMV-seropositive. The chain employs TRBV7-9 and TRBJ2-5; a tentative D call is TRBD1 (5 bases match). TRBJ2-7 matches the DNA end more closely, so the J call is doubtful. The specimen was PBMCs. The nucleotides are TGTGCCAGCAGCAAACTCCAGGGCGACGAGCAGTACTTC. The translation is CASSKLQGDEQYF.